Listed below are T cell receptor beta chains from one sample, sequenced in a study of CD8 T cells in Susac syndrome. TCRdb recomputed calls from the immunoSEQ multiplex PCR reads with MiXCR, one row per CDR3 protein. The sample has under 200,000 distinct CDR3 sequences; 85% to 95% are singletons. Sequenced sample: CD8+ T cells from PBMCs. Every receptor here comes from a human donor with multiple sclerosis. Each CDR3 is given without its conserved first and last residue. The order of the fields is V gene, J gene, CDR3 protein.

TRBV7-9,TRBJ2-5,ASSLGVGGETQY
TRBV11-2,TRBJ2-1,ASSLSHYEQF
TRBV2,TRBJ2-1,ASTRTGRNEQF
TRBV5-1,TRBJ2-1,ASSLQGNEQF
TRBV28,TRBJ2-1,ASRLRATDTYNEQF
TRBV20-1,TRBJ2-7,SAASGTSGRWYEQY
TRBV20-1,TRBJ1-5,SAREGRDARQPQH
TRBV7-9,TRBJ2-5,ASDRDSQETQY
TRBV28,TRBJ2-7,ASSRLPWLEQY
TRBV6-1,TRBJ2-5,ASAPRTSGTRRETQY
TRBV7-9,TRBJ2-1,ASIRGTPYNEQF
TRBV7-6,TRBJ2-7,ASSPGHGSSYEQY
TRBV4-1,TRBJ2-7,ASSLILAGSSYEQY
TRBV24-1,TRBJ2-5,ATSDQREGPLETQY
TRBV12-3/TRBV12-4,TRBJ1-1,ASSFFGGQNTEAF
TRBV4-1,TRBJ1-3,ATMSDGNTIY